The 16 T cell receptor beta chains in this list originate from one sample, sequenced in a study of human T cells and chemical hapten exposure. Regarding time point: pre-sensitization, week 0. Treatment given: therapeutic diphenylcyclopropenone sensitization with weekly scalp DPC. TCRdb passed the RACE reads through MiXCR, listing each CDR3 protein once. Among tens of thousands of distinct CDR3 sequences listed, about 11% were seen once. The sample here was whole blood, taken in connection with sensitization to the hapten diphenylcyclopropenone (DPC). The receptor source for this set is a woman between 40 and 55 years old with alopecia areata. Some clones in this sample may be carry-over from other donors' samples.

The CDR3 protein is CSVEGTYSGANVLTF. CDR3 nucleotide sequence: TGCAGCGTTGAAGGGACCTACTCTGGGGCCAACGTCCTGACTTTC. This chain joins TRBV29-1 and TRBJ2-6; no clear D gene. Germline V CDR1 and CDR2: SQVTM, ANQGSEA. The CDR3 extends over 15 amino acids. V was pared by 1 base and J by 0 bases, with 7 bases between.

The gene calls are TRBV29-1 and TRBJ2-7, with D unresolved. Germline CDR1 and CDR2: SQVTM and ANQGSEA. CDR3 length: 13 residues. Between the trimmed V and J ends, which lost 4 bases and 2 bases, there was a span of 12 bases. The CDR3 here is CSVGAPAPYEQYF. CDR3 nucleotide sequence: TGCAGCGTTGGGGCACCCGCTCCCTACGAGCAGTACTTC.

CDR3 in amino acids: CASSAHTAAGELFF. The CDR3 region has the DNA TGTGCCAGCAGTGCCCACACCGCGGCCGGGGAGCTGTTTTTT. The rearrangement uses TRBV27 and TRBJ2-2; D unresolved. Germline V gene sequence: CDR1 MNHEY, CDR2 SMNVEV (reference sequence). Trimming took off 5 bases at V and 6 bases at J, with 13 bases between the two ends. The CDR3 is 14 amino acids.

The chain uses TRBV28 and TRBJ1-1; 7 positions match TRBD1. V gave up 8 bases and J gave up 2 bases; unmatched junction bases: 2. The CDR3 is 12 amino acids. Germline loops: CDR1 MDHEN, CDR2 SYDVKM. CDR3 in amino acids: CASWDSNTEAFF. The CDR3 DNA reads TGTGCCAGCTGGGACAGTAACACTGAAGCTTTCTTT.

V and J are TRBV30 and TRBJ1-1, with a weak D call TRBD1 (5 bases). CDR3 size: 17 residues. Germline V lookup: CDR1 GTSNPN, CDR2 SVGIG (reference sequence). V shed 3 bases and J shed 1 base, with 21 bases lying between them. Here the CDR3 DNA reads TGTGCCTGGAGAGGGTCTGGGGGGTTAGCGACGAACACTGAAGCTTTCTTT. It yields the protein CAWRGSGGLATNTEAFF.

The genes are TRBV7-2 and TRBJ1-5, with 9 bases aligning to TRBD1. Germline V CDR1 and CDR2: SGHTA, FQGNSA. V dropped 2 bases and J dropped 7; count of bases not matched to a gene: 3. This CDR3 has 14 amino acids. The DNA of the CDR3 is TGTGCCAGCAGCTTAACAGGGGGCGGACAGCCCCAGCATTTT. Encoded protein: CASSLTGGGQPQHF.

The V and J genes are TRBV6-2 or TRBV6-3 and TRBJ1-5, with D unclear. V was trimmed by 11 bases and J by 3 bases, leaving 11 bases between them. This CDR3 is built from 12 residues. CDR1 and CDR2 (germline): MNHEY, SVGEGT. The CDR3, as DNA: TGTGCCGGAAACCGGCTCAATCAGCCCCAGCATTTT. Amino acid sequence: CAGNRLNQPQHF.

This clonotype has ten or more counts. The V call is TRBV9, the J call TRBJ2-7; 9 bases line up with TRBD1. With 3 bases clipped from V and 4 bases from J, the junction kept 20 bases outside the gene matches. The CDR3 has 19 residues. Germline V gene sequence: CDR1 SGDLS, CDR2 YYNGEE. The CDR3 nucleotides read TGTGCCAGCAGCGCCGGGGTCTTCTTCTCCGGGACAGGGCAGTACGAGCAGTACTTC. Translated, it gives CASSAGVFFSGTGQYEQYF.

This clonotype has just a few counts. The chain carries TRBV25-1 and TRBJ2-4; TRBD2 matches at 8 bases. Trimming cost V 1 base and J 7 bases; bases outside gene matches: 15. Germline CDR1 MGHDK, CDR2 SYGVNS. The CDR3 consists of 18 residues. For the CDR3, the DNA is TGTGCCAGCAGTGAATTGGCCTCGGCGGGAGGCCGGGGTAACATTCAGTACTTC. Translated, it gives CASSELASAGGRGNIQYF.

This clonotype has ten or more counts. The J gene is TRBJ2-5, the V gene TRBV7-8; 11 bases line up with TRBD2. The germline V gene has CDR1 SGHVS and CDR2 FQNEAQ. The CDR3 covers 17 residues. V dropped 1 base and J dropped 7; count of bases not matched to a gene: 11. In nucleotides, the CDR3 is TGTGCCAGCAGCTTAGGAGAACTAGCGGGAGTTTCGGTGACCCAGTACTTC. Its protein product is CASSLGELAGVSVTQYF.

This clonotype was counted at least ten times. The rearrangement joins TRBV6-5 to TRBJ2-7, with 8 nucleotides matching TRBD1. Germline loops: CDR1 MNHEY, CDR2 SVGAGI. V was clipped by 6 bases and J by 4 bases; unmatched bases: 8. The CDR3 extends over 14 amino acids. CDR3 sequence reads: CASSPRQGQYEQYF. Written as DNA, the CDR3 is TGTGCCAGCAGCCCCCGACAGGGGCAATACGAGCAGTACTTC.

In this sample, this clonotype turned up many times. V and J are TRBV14 and TRBJ2-7; D gene uncertain. The CDR3 is 14 amino acids. CDR1 and CDR2 from the germline V gene are SGHDN and FVKESK. V was pared by 4 bases and J by 0 bases, with 10 bases between. The CDR3 here is CASSPQISSYEQYF. Here the CDR3 DNA reads TGTGCCAGCAGCCCACAGATTAGCTCCTACGAGCAGTACTTC.

On this clonotype itself: It may be a read error: a sequence one base away is much more abundant. The chain couples TRBV20-1 to TRBJ1-1; 9 nucleotides agree with TRBD1. V gave up 6 bases and J gave up 12 bases; unmatched junction bases: 11. This CDR3 has 12 amino acids. Germline-derived CDR1 and CDR2 are DFQATT and SNEGSKA (reference sequence). Here the CDR3 DNA reads TGCAGTGCCCGGGGGGACAGGGATGGGACTTTCTTT. Translated: CSARGDRDGTFF.

This clonotype was counted ten times or more. The CDR3 loop reads CSVEGGGGQPQHF. The CDR3 DNA sequence: TGCAGCGTTGAGGGCGGCGGGGGTCAGCCCCAGCATTTT. V and J are TRBV29-1 and TRBJ1-5, with a tentative D call TRBD1 (5 bases). Trimming shortened V by 3 bases and J by 6 bases, and 12 bases separated the two germline ends. CDR3 length: 13 residues. Germline V gene data show CDR1 as SQVTM and CDR2 as ANQGSEA.

This clonotype was counted between two and nine times. The V gene is TRBV19, the J gene TRBJ1-5; D ambiguous. With 3 bases removed from V and 4 bases from J, the gap between germline ends came to 13 bases. The CDR3 sequence is 15 residues long. CDR1 is LNHDA and CDR2 is SQIVND in the germline V gene (reference sequence). The CDR3 is CASSILMRANQPQHF. The CDR3 DNA reads as TGTGCCAGTAGTATTTTAATGAGGGCTAATCAGCCCCAGCATTTT.

In regard to this clonotype: The CDR3 end shows no conserved phenylalanine or tryptophan, and so a read error is likely. The chain has TRBV18 and TRBJ2-4; D perhaps matches TRBD1 (6 bases). The V end lost 6 bases, the J end lost 2 bases, and 11 bases lay between the germline ends. CDR1 and CDR2 (germline): KGHSH, LQKENI. The CDR3 consists of 14 residues. In DNA, the CDR3 is TGTGCCAGCTCCACAGGACAGACCAAAAACATTCAGTACATC. Amino acids: CASSTGQTKNIQYI.